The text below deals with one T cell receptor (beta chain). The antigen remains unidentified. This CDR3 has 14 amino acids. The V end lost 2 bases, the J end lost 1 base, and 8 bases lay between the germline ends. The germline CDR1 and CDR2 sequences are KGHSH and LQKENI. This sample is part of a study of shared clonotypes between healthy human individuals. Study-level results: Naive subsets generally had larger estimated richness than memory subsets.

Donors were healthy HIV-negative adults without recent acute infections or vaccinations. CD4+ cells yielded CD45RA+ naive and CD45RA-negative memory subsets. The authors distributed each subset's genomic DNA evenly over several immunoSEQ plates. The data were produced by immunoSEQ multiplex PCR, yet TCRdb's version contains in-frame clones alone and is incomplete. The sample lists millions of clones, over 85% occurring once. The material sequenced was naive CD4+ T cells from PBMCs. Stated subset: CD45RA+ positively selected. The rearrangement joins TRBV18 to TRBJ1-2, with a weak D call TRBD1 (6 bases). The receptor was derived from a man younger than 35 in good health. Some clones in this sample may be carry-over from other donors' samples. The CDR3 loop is CASSPRGFNYGYTF. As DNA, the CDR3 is TGTGCCAGCTCACCAAGGGGGTTTAACTATGGCTACACCTTC.